This T cell receptor beta chain was obtained from a study of CD8 T cells in ankylosing spondylitis. Study-wide results and caveats: A motif of several highly homologous TCR beta variants was seen as apparently characteristic of ankylosing spondylitis blood.

5'-RACE, quantitative and with molecular barcodes, yielded the TCR beta libraries. TCRdb analysed the 5' RACE reads with MiXCR anew, one entry per CDR3 protein. The profile shows 200,000 to 250,000 distinct CDR3 sequences, around 16% of them singletons. This clonotype was recorded a few times. The target antigen is unknown. This CDR3 is built from 15 residues. Germline CDR1 is SGHTA and CDR2 is FQGTGA. V lost 5 bases, J lost 8 bases, and 19 bases lay in between. The chain links TRBV7-3 to TRBJ2-1, with TRBD2 as a possible D gene (6 bases). Sequenced input: blood, either unsorted or a sorted T cell fraction (not recorded which). The TCR sequence derives from a male donor with ankylosing spondylitis. Here the CDR3 reads CASSLGDSRGDEQFF. The CDR3 region has the DNA TGTGCCAGCAGCCTAGGGGACTCCCGGGGAGATGAGCAGTTCTTC.